These T cell receptor beta chains were read from a single sample in a study of human T cells and chemical hapten exposure. TCRdb redid the calling of the RACE reads with MiXCR, one entry per CDR3 protein. The profile shows roughly 70,000 distinct CDR3 sequences, 25% to 40% of them singletons. The sample consisted of whole blood, taken in connection with sensitization to the hapten diphenylcyclopropenone (DPC). The receptors were gathered from a man aged 35 to 55 with alopecia areata. Some clones in this sample may be carry-over from other donors' samples. The CDR3 runs from the conserved cysteine through the conserved F or W. A D gene is named only where the DNA matches it firmly. Clone size, where shown, is once, few, many, or a class for clones that have expanded.

D	V	J	size	DNA	CDR3
NA	TRBV30	TRBJ2-5	NA	TGTGCCTGGACTTTAGGAGAGACCCAGTACTTC	CAWTLGETQYF
NA	TRBV20-1	TRBJ2-2	NA	TGCAGTGCTAACCGCCCCCGAGGGCGTCCCGGGGAGCTGTTTTTT	CSANRPRGRPGELFF
NA	TRBV25-1	TRBJ2-3	NA	TGTGCCAGCAGTGCTGGATCAGGTACGCAGTATTTT	CASSAGSGTQYF
NA	TRBV14	TRBJ2-3	NA	TGTGCCAGCAGCCAAGAATACGTTACAGATACGCAGTATTTT	CASSQEYVTDTQYF
TRBD2	TRBV18	TRBJ2-7	NA	TGTGCCAGCTCAGCACTAGCGCTCGATACCTACGAGCAGTACTTC	CASSALALDTYEQYF
NA	TRBV6-2/TRBV6-3	TRBJ2-7	NA	TGTGCCAGCAGTACCGGATGGAGCGGAGCCTACGAGCAGTACTTC	CASSTGWSGAYEQYF
NA	TRBV5-6	TRBJ2-3	NA	TGTGCCAGCAGCCCGGTCGGGCGCGAGCCTAGCACAGATACGCAGTATTTT	CASSPVGREPSTDTQYF
NA	TRBV7-2	TRBJ2-3	NA	TGTGCCAGCAGCTTAGCCAGGGCCGCAGATACGCAGTATTTT	CASSLARAADTQYF
NA	TRBV20-1	TRBJ2-7	few	TGCAGTGCTAGAGGACAGTTGGGGTACGAGCAGTACTTC	CSARGQLGYEQYF
NA	TRBV6-1	TRBJ2-1	NA	TGTGCCAGCAGTGAACTCAGCTCCTACAATGAGCAGTTCTTC	CASSELSSYNEQFF
TRBD1	TRBV7-2	TRBJ2-1	NA	TGTGCCAGCAGCTCCAGGACAGGGGCGGACAATGAGCAGTTCTTC	CASSSRTGADNEQFF
NA	TRBV11-1	TRBJ2-1	NA	TGTGCCAGCAGCTTAGAAGATAGCTCCTACAATGAGCAGTTCTTC	CASSLEDSSYNEQFF
NA	TRBV9	TRBJ2-2	few	TGTGCCAGCAGCGTAGTGCTGGGCGGGGAGCTGTTTTTT	CASSVVLGGELFF
TRBD2	TRBV10-1	TRBJ2-7	NA	TGCGCCAGCAGGGCCGGACTAGCGGATAGCTACAAGCAGTACTTC	CASRAGLADSYKQYF
TRBD2	TRBV20-1	TRBJ2-1	NA	TGCAGTGCTAGTCCCATTAGCGGGAGCTTGATCGAGCAGTTCTTC	CSASPISGSLIEQFF